The present TCR beta chain was sequenced within a study of blood T cell repertoires in COVID-19 (dated by TCRdb to the early 2020s). Notes on the research overall: Collaborator samples came from the United States, Italy and Spain and covered acute and convalescent phases of COVID-19. The dataset comprised deeply sampled blood TCRbeta repertoires from subjects exposed to, actively infected with, or recovered from COVID-19. A freely available public database, intended as a resource for researchers studying the immune response to SARS-CoV-2, is where the repertoires were released. Samples were obtained from the ongoing ImmuneRACE study (first 160 participants) and from some 1,300 subjects provided by 6 global collaborators. The material from the prospective study consisted of cDNA or gDNA derived from T cells, B-cell-depleted T cells, or PBMCs. Nearly every sample came with metadata listing a de-identified subject ID, COVID-19 status, age in years and sex. Where available, HLA class I and class II types were obtained from metadata supplied by the sample provider rather than from assay-based typing. The paper as a whole reports these results and caveats: How much clinical and demographic metadata was included differed by source and by participant, and the metadata was provided uncurated.

TCRbeta CDR3 regions were amplified from genomic DNA using the immunoSEQ Assay, a bias-controlled multiplex PCR. The published analysis was carried out like this. The number of nucleated cells in each sample was estimated by amplification of reference gene primers within the assay. Sequence reads were collapsed and filtered to measure the absolute abundance of every unique TCRbeta CDR3 rearrangement. For each sample, productive Simpson clonality was calculated as the square root of Simpson's diversity index across productive rearrangements. In its TCRdb copy, this immuneACCESS table keeps in-frame sequences only and misses some clones. Where compared with another copy, unresolved V genes explain less than half of these, and the others have no known cause. Clonal size and the V and J genes are those of that table, whereas D and trimming came from the DNA. The table for this sample lists some 50,000 clones; over 70% of them were counted only once. Of the sample, roughly 50% falls within the top ten clones.

V is cut by 3 bases and J by 4 bases, and the space between the germline ends is 15 bases. The CDR1 and CDR2 encoded by the germline V gene are SGHAT and FQNNGV. The CDR3 has 15 amino acids, counting the end cysteine and phenylalanine. Only the CDR3 portion is preserved as DNA: 45 bases, with reading frame beginning at the first base. This clone occurred once. It lacks a known antigen. Base qualities are missing; no much larger clone stands one base away. The collaborating institutions used their own protocols to collect whole blood in K2EDTA tubes. For TCRbeta analysis, collaborators shipped samples as frozen whole blood, isolated PBMCs, or DNA extracted from either of those sample types.

The sequence joins TRBV11-2 to TRBJ2-5; the D gene is possibly TRBD2, with 6 bases matching. The receptor comes from a man aged 65 to 79 with acute or convalescent COVID-19. Sequenced sample: peripheral blood. The CDR3 in this case is CASSFPPGRGETQYF. The DNA is as follows: TGTGCCAGCAGCTTCCCCCCAGGGCGGGGAGAGACCCAGTACTTC.